Listed below are T cell receptor beta chains from one sample, sequenced in a study of control samples from healthy donors and cancer patients. The table came from immunoSEQ multiplex PCR; TCRdb's copy has only in-frame clones and leaves some out. The table includes 150,000 to 200,000 clones, about 90% detected once. What was sequenced was blood. Every receptor here comes from a man aged 25 to 40 in good health. CDR3s include the opening cysteine and the closing phenylalanine or tryptophan. A D gene is named only where the DNA matches it firmly. A clone size is listed for some rows: how often the clone was seen (once, few, many), or a class if it is expanded.

DNA: TGTGCCAGCAGCCAAGTACTTGGAAACACCATATATTTT
CDR3: CASSQVLGNTIYF
V: TRBV3-1/TRBV3-2
D: -
J: TRBJ1-3
size: once

DNA: TGTGCCAGCAGCCCGACTAGGAACGAGCAGTACTTC
CDR3: CASSPTRNEQYF
V: TRBV7-2
D: -
J: TRBJ2-7
size: -

DNA: TGTGCCAGCAGCTCCGGGACTAGCGGGAGGAAGCAGTTCTTC
CDR3: CASSSGTSGRKQFF
V: TRBV13
D: TRBD2
J: TRBJ2-1
size: -

DNA: TGTGCCAGCAGTGCAGGGGGCTTGAGAACCGGGGAGCTGTTTTTT
CDR3: CASSAGGLRTGELFF
V: TRBV28
D: TRBD1
J: TRBJ2-2
size: -

DNA: TGTGCCAGCAGTCTGCGGAACGAGCAGTACTTC
CDR3: CASSLRNEQYF
V: TRBV2
D: -
J: TRBJ2-7
size: once

DNA: TGTGCCAGCAGCTCCCCATCCGGGATGGGAGAGACCCAGTACTTC
CDR3: CASSSPSGMGETQYF
V: TRBV7-9
D: -
J: TRBJ2-5
size: -

DNA: TGTGCCAGCACCTCCGTCGGAGGGCAGTACTTC
CDR3: CASTSVGGQYF
V: TRBV6-5
D: -
J: TRBJ2-7
size: -

DNA: TGTGCCACCAGTGACACCGGGACTAGTGGGACCTACAATGAGCAGTTCTTC
CDR3: CATSDTGTSGTYNEQFF
V: TRBV24-1
D: TRBD2
J: TRBJ2-1
size: -

DNA: TGTGCCACCAGTGATTTCCAGGGGGTAAAAAATGAGCAGTTCTTC
CDR3: CATSDFQGVKNEQFF
V: TRBV24-1
D: TRBD1
J: TRBJ2-1
size: -

DNA: TGCAGCGTTGTTCCGGACAGGGGGCGAACGGAGCTGTTTTTT
CDR3: CSVVPDRGRTELFF
V: TRBV29-1
D: TRBD1
J: TRBJ2-2
size: once

DNA: TGTGCCAGCAGCCAAGGGACAGGGGAGAGAAACACCATATATTTT
CDR3: CASSQGTGERNTIYF
V: TRBV4-2
D: TRBD1
J: TRBJ1-3
size: few

DNA: TGTGCCAGCCGACGGACAGGGAAGGGTGAGCAGTTCTTC
CDR3: CASRRTGKGEQFF
V: TRBV6-5
D: TRBD1
J: TRBJ2-1
size: -

DNA: TGCGCCAGCAGCTTCTCGTGGGGGGCAGATACGCAGTATTTT
CDR3: CASSFSWGADTQYF
V: TRBV5-1
D: -
J: TRBJ2-3
size: -

DNA: TGTGCCAGTAGTATCGGACAGCATACAGATACGCAGTATTTT
CDR3: CASSIGQHTDTQYF
V: TRBV19
D: -
J: TRBJ2-3
size: -

DNA: TGTGCCAGCAGTCCCCGGTATAGCAATCAGCCCCAGCATTTT
CDR3: CASSPRYSNQPQHF
V: TRBV28
D: -
J: TRBJ1-5
size: -

DNA: TGTGCCAGCGGGAGAGCAGAGAGAGACGAGCAGTACTTC
CDR3: CASGRAERDEQYF
V: TRBV7-8
D: -
J: TRBJ2-7
size: -

DNA: TGTGCCAGCAGCCAAGGGAGGGGCGTTCATCAGCCCCAGCATTTT
CDR3: CASSQGRGVHQPQHF
V: TRBV3-1/TRBV3-2
D: -
J: TRBJ1-5
size: -

DNA: TGTGCCAGCTCACCACTAGCGGGTCCCTATGAGCAGTTCTTC
CDR3: CASSPLAGPYEQFF
V: TRBV18
D: TRBD2
J: TRBJ2-1
size: -

DNA: TGTGCCAGCAGCGGACACACTGGCGAGACCCAGTACTTC
CDR3: CASSGHTGETQYF
V: TRBV9
D: -
J: TRBJ2-5
size: -

DNA: TGTGCCAGCAGGGGACAGGGTAGCGGCAGGTACGAGCAGTACTTC
CDR3: CASRGQGSGRYEQYF
V: TRBV2
D: TRBD1
J: TRBJ2-7
size: -

DNA: TGTGCCAGCAGTTACCGGGCGGGGGCCTATATGAACACTGAAGCTTTCTTT
CDR3: CASSYRAGAYMNTEAFF
V: TRBV6-2/TRBV6-3
D: -
J: TRBJ1-1
size: -

DNA: TGTGCCAGCAGCTTAGTCGGACGCCCACACTACGAGCAGTACTTC
CDR3: CASSLVGRPHYEQYF
V: TRBV11-2
D: -
J: TRBJ2-7
size: -

DNA: TGTGCCAGCAGCTTGCCTGGGGCCTACACAGATACGCAGTATTTT
CDR3: CASSLPGAYTDTQYF
V: TRBV5-6
D: -
J: TRBJ2-3
size: once

DNA: TGTGCCAGCAACCTGCAAGGGGTCAATGAGCAGTTCTTC
CDR3: CASNLQGVNEQFF
V: TRBV6-5
D: -
J: TRBJ2-1
size: -

DNA: TGTGCCAGTAGTACGGAGCGGGCAAGCTCCTACAATGAGCAGTTCTTC
CDR3: CASSTERASSYNEQFF
V: TRBV19
D: -
J: TRBJ2-1
size: -

DNA: TGTGCCAGCAGCCAAGTGACAGTTGGGAGCAATGAGCAGTTCTTC
CDR3: CASSQVTVGSNEQFF
V: TRBV14
D: -
J: TRBJ2-1
size: -

DNA: TGCAGCGTCGGGACTAACACTGAAGCTTTCTTT
CDR3: CSVGTNTEAFF
V: TRBV29-1
D: -
J: TRBJ1-1
size: once

DNA: TGTGCCAGCAGTGACTCCCTATTCTCTGGGGCCAACGTCCTGACTTTC
CDR3: CASSDSLFSGANVLTF
V: TRBV2
D: -
J: TRBJ2-6
size: -

DNA: TGCGCCAGCAGCCGTGGACTAGCGGGTGCCGGGGAGCTGTTTTTT
CDR3: CASSRGLAGAGELFF
V: TRBV4-1
D: TRBD2
J: TRBJ2-2
size: -

DNA: TGCGCCAGCAGCTTGGCCTCAGGGGGCGGCACTGAAGCTTTCTTT
CDR3: CASSLASGGGTEAFF
V: TRBV5-1
D: TRBD1
J: TRBJ1-1
size: once

DNA: TGTGCCAGCGGACGGACATACCCGAACACCGGGGAGCTGTTTTTT
CDR3: CASGRTYPNTGELFF
V: TRBV5-4
D: -
J: TRBJ2-2
size: -

DNA: TGTGCCAGCAGTTACTCCGGGACCTACGAGCAGTACTTC
CDR3: CASSYSGTYEQYF
V: TRBV27
D: -
J: TRBJ2-7
size: -

DNA: TGCGCCAGCAGCCAAAGCGCGGGCTCTCTAGCCAAAAACATTCAGTACTTC
CDR3: CASSQSAGSLAKNIQYF
V: TRBV4-3
D: -
J: TRBJ2-4
size: -

DNA: TGTGCCAGCAGCTCCGGGGGGTCGGCAGGATATGGCTACACCTTC
CDR3: CASSSGGSAGYGYTF
V: TRBV7-9
D: -
J: TRBJ1-2
size: -

DNA: TGTGCCAGCAGTGGTCAGGGGGCGAAATCACCCCTCCACTTT
CDR3: CASSGQGAKSPLHF
V: TRBV2
D: TRBD1
J: TRBJ1-6
size: -

DNA: TGTGCCAGTAAGAACGGAGGGCCCGGGGAGCTGTTTTTT
CDR3: CASKNGGPGELFF
V: TRBV19
D: -
J: TRBJ2-2
size: -

DNA: TGTGCCAGCAGTTACTCCCAACATCAGCCCCAGCATTTT
CDR3: CASSYSQHQPQHF
V: TRBV6-5
D: -
J: TRBJ1-5
size: -

DNA: TGTGCCAGCAGTGAAGCAATGGACAATACGGGACTAGCGGGAGTAGCCAAAAACATTCAGTACTTC
CDR3: CASSEAMDNTGLAGVAKNIQYF
V: TRBV6-1
D: TRBD2
J: TRBJ2-4
size: once

DNA: TGTGCCAGCAGAATTCCGGGACAGGGCTACAATGAGCAGTTCTTC
CDR3: CASRIPGQGYNEQFF
V: TRBV11-2
D: TRBD1
J: TRBJ2-1
size: once

DNA: TGTGCCAGCAGCCAAGACACCGTTCAGTGGAGGATGCGCACCTTC
CDR3: CASSQDTVQWRMRTF
V: TRBV5-5
D: -
J: TRBJ1-2
size: -

DNA: TGTGCCAGTAGTAAGGGTCAAGAGACCCAGTACTTC
CDR3: CASSKGQETQYF
V: TRBV19
D: -
J: TRBJ2-5
size: -

DNA: TGTGCCAGCAGTGACGGCATCAATCAGCCCCAGCATTTT
CDR3: CASSDGINQPQHF
V: TRBV6-1
D: -
J: TRBJ1-5
size: -

DNA: TGCGCCAGCAGCCCGCCGGGGTATGAGCAGTTCTTC
CDR3: CASSPPGYEQFF
V: TRBV5-1
D: -
J: TRBJ2-1
size: -

DNA: TGCGCCAGCAGCCTAGCACAGGGGAACACTGAAGCTTTCTTT
CDR3: CASSLAQGNTEAFF
V: TRBV4-1
D: -
J: TRBJ1-1
size: few

DNA: TGTGCCAGCAGTTTAAGGACGGGGGAGCTGTTTTTT
CDR3: CASSLRTGELFF
V: TRBV2
D: -
J: TRBJ2-2
size: -